These 5 T cell receptor beta chains originate from one sample sequenced in a study of T cell repertoires in cytomegalovirus infection. TCRdb independently ran MiXCR on the reads; one entry per CDR3 protein. The table records about 920,000 distinct CDR3 sequences, approximately 31% of them present only once. Antigen specificity for these receptors is unknown. The source material was cultured CD8+ T cells from PBMCs, sampled from culture after CMV antigen stimulation. These receptors were obtained from a human donor in good health (CMV status not recorded). Some clones in this sample may be carry-over from other donors' samples.

This clonotype was observed at least ten times. The chain recombines TRBV7-2 with TRBJ2-4; the match to TRBD2 covers 9 bases. Trimming at V came to 4 bases and at J to 3 bases, leaving 7 bases not matched to a gene. The CDR3 totals 16 residues. Germline V CDR1 and CDR2: SGHTA, FQGNSA. The CDR3: CASSSGRGGDKNIQYF. CDR3 DNA sequence: TGTGCCAGCAGCTCAGGGCGGGGGGGGGACAAAAACATTCAGTACTTC.

This chain uses TRBV6-1 with TRBJ2-7; TRBD1 agrees at 8 bases. Looked up from germline, CDR1 is MNHNS and CDR2 is SASEGT. This CDR3 is 14 amino acids long. For the CDR3, the DNA is TGTACCAGCTCCGGGACAGGTCCCTCCTACGAGCAGTACGTC. Protein product: CTSSGTGPSYEQYV.

This clonotype was recorded a few times. V and J are TRBV4-3 and TRBJ2-2, with TRBD2 matching 7 bases. There are 20 residues in the CDR3. Trimming took 2 bases from V and 6 from J; bases not matched to a gene: 21. Germline CDR1 reads LGHNA; CDR2 reads YSLEER. CDR3 region: CASSQFIGPSGPGSSGELFF. In DNA form, the CDR3 reads TGCGCCAGCAGCCAATTTATCGGGCCTAGCGGCCCAGGAAGTTCCGGGGAGCTGTTTTTT.

This chain uses TRBV6-1 with TRBJ2-7; D possibly corresponds to TRBD1 (5 bases). V was clipped by 1 base and J by 3 bases, with 16 bases between them. The CDR3 has 16 residues. Germline loops: CDR1 MNHNS, CDR2 SASEGT. Written as DNA, the CDR3 is TGTGCCAGCAGTGAAGAGAGAGAAAGGGGTGTCTACGAGCAGTACTTC. Protein product: CASSEERERGVYEQYF.

The chain recombines TRBV11-2 with TRBJ2-3; the match to TRBD2 covers 12 bases. This CDR3 region has 17 residues. Germline V gives CDR1 SGHAT, CDR2 FQNNGV. J gave up 11 bases and V 3 bases, and 15 bases lay outside the gene matches. The CDR3 protein is CASSFWTSGESYQMQYF. The CDR3 bases are TGTGCCAGCAGCTTTTGGACTAGCGGGGAGTCTTATCAAATGCAGTATTTT.